This entry lists 14 T cell receptor beta chains sequenced from one sample in a study of shared clonotypes between healthy human individuals. Clones were sequenced by immunoSEQ multiplex PCR, and TCRdb holds only the in-frame ones, with some missing. Of some 550,000 clones in the sample, around 97% were seen once. Specimen: naive CD4+ T cells sorted from blood. Subset reported: CD45RA+ positively selected. These receptors were collected from a woman aged 30 to 39 in good health.

Points on this clone: This sample also contains other DNA sequences that code for the same CDR3. The V call is TRBV7-9, the J call TRBJ1-1, with a tentative D call TRBD1 (6 bases). V lost 5 bases, J lost 4 bases, and 11 bases lay in between. Germline assignment: CDR1 SEHNR and CDR2 FQNEAQ (reference sequence). This CDR3 has 13 residues. The CDR3 loop reads CASSPGGGTEAFF. Written as DNA, the CDR3 is TGTGCCAGCAGCCCCGGAGGGGGCACTGAAGCTTTCTTT. Full variable domain (missing parts from reference TRBV7-9 and TRBJ1-1): DTGVSQNPRHKITKRGQNVTFRCDPISEHNRLYWYRQTLGQGPEFLTYFQNEAQLEKSRLLSDRFSAERPKGSFSTLEIQRTEQGDSAMYLCASSPGGGTEAFFGQGTRLTVV.

V and J are TRBV28 and TRBJ2-7, with D possibly TRBD2 on 5 matching bases. V gave up 2 bases and J gave up 5 bases, with 13 bases separating them. In germline, CDR1 is MDHEN, CDR2 SYDVKM. This CDR3 contains 14 residues. CDR3 in DNA: TGTGCCAGCAGTTTACTTCCGGGAATAAACGAGCAGTACTTC. Translation: CASSLLPGINEQYF.

The chain carries TRBV25-1 and TRBJ2-3; 9 bases agree with TRBD2. CDR3 size: 16 residues. Losses at the gene ends were 1 base for V and 5 bases for J; bases not matched to a gene: 7. Germline V gene data show CDR1 as MGHDK and CDR2 as SYGVNS. The CDR3 DNA reads TGTGCCAGCAGTGAATTGAGCGGGAGGTCTCTAGATACGCAGTATTTT. Its protein is CASSELSGRSLDTQYF.

This clone was counted a single time. CDR3 loop: CASSLWQGPYEQYF. The CDR3 DNA follows: TGTGCCAGCAGCTTATGGCAGGGCCCCTACGAGCAGTACTTC. V gene TRBV7-2 combines with J gene TRBJ2-7; D possibly corresponds to TRBD1 (5 bases). The germline gives CDR1 SGHTA, CDR2 FQGNSA. CDR3 length equals 14 residues. Trimming cost V 2 bases and J 2 bases, with 10 bases left between them.

This clone was recorded a few times. The chain recombines TRBV7-6 with TRBJ2-5; D is uncertain. V shed 6 bases and J shed 4 bases, with 9 bases lying between them. CDR3 length: 12 amino acids. Germline V lookup: CDR1 SGHVS, CDR2 FNYEAQ. CDR3 nucleotides: TGTGCCAGCAGTCGATTCCCAGAGACCCAGTACTTC. This encodes CASSRFPETQYF.

V gene TRBV7-9 combines with J gene TRBJ2-7; TRBD2 matches at 10 bases. In germline, CDR1 is SEHNR, CDR2 FQNEAQ (reference sequence). The CDR3 has 16 residues. V shed 0 bases and J 3 bases; nucleotides not matched to a gene: 5. CDR3 loop: CASSLAEVAGGYEQYF. CDR3 nucleotide sequence: TGTGCCAGCAGCTTAGCGGAGGTAGCGGGAGGCTACGAGCAGTACTTC.

The chain has TRBV5-6 and TRBJ2-1, with 7 bases matching TRBD1. This CDR3 is built from 14 residues. Germline CDR1 SGHDT, CDR2 YYEEEE. The V segment lost 3 bases and the J segment 4 bases; nucleotides outside the gene matches: 4. This CDR3 reads CASSSLQGYNEQFF. The CDR3 DNA is TGTGCCAGCAGCTCTCTACAGGGGTACAATGAGCAGTTCTTC. The entire variable domain, with the rest obtained from reference TRBV5-6 and TRBJ2-1, is as follows: DAGVTQSPTHLIKTRGQQVTLRCSPKSGHDTVSWYQQALGQGPQFIFQYYEEEERQRGNFPDRFSGHQFPNYSSELNVNALLLGDSALYLCASSSLQGYNEQFFGPGTRLTVL.

This chain uses TRBV28 with TRBJ2-7; D is unclear. V was cut by 6 bases and J by 7 bases, with 13 bases left in between. Germline CDR1 is MDHEN and CDR2 is SYDVKM. The CDR3 extends over 12 amino acids. CDR3 sequence reads: CASSPPPGEQYF. The CDR3 region has the DNA TGTGCCAGCAGCCCCCCACCCGGGGAGCAGTACTTC.

This chain links TRBV11-2 with TRBJ2-5; D is perhaps TRBD1 (6 bases). This CDR3 is 16 amino acids long. With 1 base removed from V and 5 bases from J, the gap between germline ends came to 17 bases. Germline CDR1 is SGHAT and CDR2 is FQNNGV. The DNA of the CDR3 is TGTGCCAGCAGCTTAGGTCCGGGCAGGGGCGAGGAGACCCAGTACTTC. This gives the protein CASSLGPGRGEETQYF.

This chain uses TRBV9 with TRBJ2-3, with TRBD2 as a possible D gene (6 bases). The CDR3 sequence is 18 residues long. The V gene lost 1 base and the J gene lost 2 bases, with 20 bases spanning the gap. Germline-derived CDR1 and CDR2 are SGDLS and YYNGEE. The CDR3 nucleotides are TGTGCCAGCAGCGTATCCGGTTCGTGGAGGCGGGACACAGATACGCAGTATTTT. Translation: CASSVSGSWRRDTDTQYF.

The chain joins TRBV5-5 to TRBJ2-3; D is tentatively TRBD1 or TRBD2 (5 bases each). This CDR3 comprises 15 residues. V was pared by 3 bases and J by 2 bases, with 13 bases between. Germline CDR1 and CDR2: SGHKS and YYEKEE (reference sequence). The CDR3 spells CASSSGALHTDTQYF. Here the CDR3 DNA reads TGTGCCAGCAGCTCCGGGGCCTTACACACAGATACGCAGTATTTT.

The V and J genes are TRBV4-1 and TRBJ2-4; no definite D call. The CDR3 covers 14 residues. The germline V and J ends were trimmed by 1 base and 0 bases, with 4 bases remaining between them. Germline CDR1 is MGHRA and CDR2 is YSYEKL. CDR3 loop: CASSQGTAKNIQYF. CDR3 nucleotide sequence: TGCGCCAGCAGCCAAGGCACAGCCAAAAACATTCAGTACTTC.

The J gene is TRBJ1-3, the V gene TRBV28, with a tentative D call TRBD1 (6 bases). V gave up 2 bases and J gave up 0 bases, with 11 bases separating them. The CDR3 has 16 residues. The germline gives CDR1 MDHEN, CDR2 SYDVKM. CDR3 amino acids: CASSLRARGSGNTIYF. The CDR3 coding sequence is TGTGCCAGCAGTTTACGCGCCAGGGGCTCTGGAAACACCATATATTTT.

This sequence joins TRBV6-1 and TRBJ1-1; no reliable D call. Germline V gene lookup returns CDR1 MNHNS and CDR2 SASEGT. With 2 bases removed from V and 5 bases from J, the gap between germline ends came to 18 bases. CDR3 length equals 16 residues. CDR3 DNA: TGTGCCAGCAGTGAATACCCCGGGCCCCCGGTGACTGAAGCTTTCTTT. Translating gives CASSEYPGPPVTEAFF.